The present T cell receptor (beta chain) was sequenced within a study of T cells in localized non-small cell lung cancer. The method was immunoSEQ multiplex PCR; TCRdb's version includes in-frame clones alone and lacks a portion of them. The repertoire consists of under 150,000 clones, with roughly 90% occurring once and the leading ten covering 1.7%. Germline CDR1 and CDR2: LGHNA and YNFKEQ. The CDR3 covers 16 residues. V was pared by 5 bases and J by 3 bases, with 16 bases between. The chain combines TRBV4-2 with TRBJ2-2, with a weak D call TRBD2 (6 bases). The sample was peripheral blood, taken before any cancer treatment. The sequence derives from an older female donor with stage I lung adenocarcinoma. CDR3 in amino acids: CASSSGEGQHTGELFF. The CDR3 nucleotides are TGTGCCAGCAGCTCGGGGGAAGGCCAGCACACCGGGGAGCTGTTTTTT.